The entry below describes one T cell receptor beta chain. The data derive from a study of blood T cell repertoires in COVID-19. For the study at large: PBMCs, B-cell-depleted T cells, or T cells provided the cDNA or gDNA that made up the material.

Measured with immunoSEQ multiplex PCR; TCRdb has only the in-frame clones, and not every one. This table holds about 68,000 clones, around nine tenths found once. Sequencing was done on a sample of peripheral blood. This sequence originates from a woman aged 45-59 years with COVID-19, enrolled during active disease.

The CDR3 sequence: CSVEASGSSTQYF. CDR3 sequence (DNA): TGCAGCGTTGAAGCTAGCGGGAGCTCTACGCAGTATTTT. The gene calls are TRBV29-1 and TRBJ2-3; 10 positions match TRBD2. The CDR3 is 13 amino acids. The V segment lost 1 base and the J segment 8 bases; nucleotides outside the gene matches: 3. Germline lookup yields CDR1 SQVTM and CDR2 ANQGSEA.